These 15 T cell receptor beta chains originate from one sample sequenced in a study of blood T cell repertoires in COVID-19. TCRdb's copy holds only in-frame clones and misses some; the assay was immunoSEQ multiplex PCR. The sample includes around 150,000 clones, approximately 86% seen only once; the top ten take under 3.5%. Sequencing used peripheral blood. The receptors were sampled from an older man with acute or convalescent COVID-19.

The chain carries TRBV20-1 and TRBJ2-1; D uncertain. The CDR3 spans 11 residues. CDR1 is DFQATT, CDR2 SNEGSKA, per germline (reference sequence). V was shortened by 2 bases and J by 8 bases, with 7 bases between the two germline ends. The CDR3 DNA is TGCAGTGCTAGACTCCTCCATGAGCAGTTCTTC. Amino acids: CSARLLHEQFF.

The V gene is TRBV18, the J gene TRBJ2-5; D remains unclear. The CDR3 extends over 16 amino acids. Germline CDR1 and CDR2: KGHSH and LQKENI. V was clipped by 2 bases and J by 3 bases, with 16 bases between them. The CDR3 sequence is CASSPSPFRDKETQYF. In nucleotides, the CDR3 is TGTGCCAGCTCACCATCACCGTTCCGCGATAAAGAGACCCAGTACTTC. The variable domain in full, completed from reference TRBV18 and TRBJ2-5, reads NAGVMQNPRHLVRRRGQEARLRCSPMKGHSHVYWYRQLPEEGLKFMVYLQKENIIDESGMPKERFSAEFPKEGPSILRIQQVVRGDSAAYFCASSPSPFRDKETQYFGPGTRLLVL.

This sequence joins TRBV11-3 and TRBJ2-1; a possible D gene is TRBD2 (6 bases). The CDR3 spans 14 residues. V dropped 3 bases and J dropped 8 bases, with 14 bases sitting between them. Per germline, CDR1 SGHNT and CDR2 YENEEA. The CDR3 DNA is TGTGCCAGCAGCTTGGGCCCTAGCGTCGATGAGCAGTTCTTC. The encoded protein is CASSLGPSVDEQFF.

This clone was detected only once. The chain combines TRBV27 with TRBJ2-5, with D unclear. CDR1 and CDR2 (germline): MNHEY, SMNVEV (reference sequence). V dropped 5 bases and J dropped 5 bases, with 15 bases sitting between them. The CDR3 extends over 14 amino acids. The CDR3 reads CASSPPVVGETQYF. In nucleotides, the CDR3 is TGTGCCAGCAGTCCTCCTGTGGTCGGGGAGACCCAGTACTTC.

V usage is TRBV29-1 and J usage is TRBJ1-3; 9 nucleotides line up with TRBD1. This CDR3 spans 14 amino acids. Unmatched junction bases numbered 5, after V lost 4 bases and J lost 4 bases. Looked up from germline, CDR1 is SQVTM and CDR2 is ANQGSEA. The CDR3 bases are TGCAGCGTTGCCAAAACAGGGGGCGGAAACACCATATATTTT. As protein: CSVAKTGGGNTIYF.

CDR3 sequence reads: CASSLFPPLAPVTDTQYF. CDR3 DNA: TGTGCCAGCAGTTTATTCCCCCCACTAGCGCCAGTCACAGATACGCAGTATTTT. The chain employs TRBV27 and TRBJ2-3; 7 bases match TRBD2. Germline-derived CDR1 and CDR2 are MNHEY and SMNVEV (reference sequence). V lost 1 base, J lost 2 bases, and 12 bases stayed unmatched. The CDR3 consists of 18 residues.

This rearrangement joins TRBV7-8 to TRBJ2-3; the match to TRBD1 covers 9 bases. V lost 4 bases, J lost 4 bases, and 6 bases stayed unmatched. CDR3 size: 15 residues. Germline-derived CDR1 and CDR2 are SGHVS and FQNEAQ. CDR3 coding DNA: TGTGCCAGCAGCTCCGGACAGGGGTTGGCAGATACGCAGTATTTT. It codes for CASSSGQGLADTQYF.

The V and J genes are TRBV21-1 and TRBJ2-3; the D call in the table, TRBD2, was not verified against the DNA. TRBV21-1 is termed a pseudogene. The CDR3 contains 20 residues. The DNA for the CDR3 is TGTGCCAGCAGCAAAGCGCGGGGGACTAGCGGGAGGCACAGCACAGATACGCAGTATTTT. As protein: CASSKARGTSGRHSTDTQYF.

The chain joins TRBV3-1 (or the pseudogene TRBV3-2) to TRBJ1-2; D remains unclear. The CDR3 has 13 amino acids. V was cut by 5 bases and J by 8 bases, with 15 bases left in between. Germline V gives CDR1 LGHDT, CDR2 YNNKEL (reference sequence). CDR3 sequence (DNA): TGTGCCAGCAGCTTAGATTACCTTAAAGGCTACACCTTC. Its protein is CASSLDYLKGYTF.

This chain uses TRBV7-2 with TRBJ2-7; TRBD2 aligns across 7 bases. The junction had 10 bases not matched to a gene; V was cut back by 5 bases and J by 0 bases. This CDR3 is 16 amino acids long. Looked up from germline, CDR1 is SGHTA and CDR2 is FQGNSA. The CDR3 here is CASSPPSERGSYEQYF. The CDR3 DNA sequence: TGTGCCAGCAGCCCCCCCTCGGAGCGGGGCTCCTACGAGCAGTACTTC.

This clone was detected only once. The rearrangement links TRBV6-5 to TRBJ2-3; no clear D gene. V lost 6 bases and J lost 2, with 12 bases in between. The CDR3 consists of 14 residues. Per the germline V gene, CDR1 is MNHEY and CDR2 is SVGAGI. The DNA for the CDR3 is TGTGCCAGCAGCGGGTACCCCCTCACAGATACGCAGTATTTT. It codes for CASSGYPLTDTQYF.

The V gene is TRBV7-2, the J gene TRBJ2-7; D gene uncertain. The CDR3 is 14 amino acids. V was pared by 2 bases and J by 2 bases, with 10 bases between. Germline values: CDR1 SGHTA, CDR2 FQGNSA. The CDR3 loop reads CASSLTPVTYEQYF. As DNA, the CDR3 is TGTGCCAGCAGCTTAACGCCGGTCACCTACGAGCAGTACTTC.

Points on this clone: This same CDR3 is encoded by further DNA sequences in the sample. The rearrangement uses TRBV5-6 and TRBJ2-5, with 11 positions matching TRBD1. This CDR3 contains 15 residues. Trimming at V came to 2 bases and at J to 5 bases, leaving 5 bases not matched to a gene. In germline, CDR1 is SGHDT, CDR2 YYEEEE. This chain's CDR3 is CASSFGQGATETQYF. For the CDR3, the DNA is TGTGCCAGCAGCTTCGGACAGGGGGCGACGGAGACCCAGTACTTC.

The chain has TRBV5-1 and TRBJ2-1; 11 positions match TRBD2. V trimming: 4 bases; J trimming: 5 bases; junction bases outside the gene matches: 5. The CDR3 spans 15 residues. The V gene's germline CDR1 is SGHRS and CDR2 YFSETQ. The CDR3, as DNA: TGCGCCAGCAGCCAGACTAGCGGGATCAACAATGAGCAGTTCTTC. Encoded protein: CASSQTSGINNEQFF.

The gene calls are TRBV5-1 and TRBJ2-1; 12 nucleotides line up with TRBD2. The CDR3 has 17 amino acids. The trim removed 5 bases at V and 9 bases at J, leaving 15 bases unmatched. Germline V lookup: CDR1 SGHRS, CDR2 YFSETQ. Written as DNA, the CDR3 is TGCGCCAGCAGTCAGCTCTCTAGCGGGAGGGCCGGGCCTGAGCAGTTCTTC. Protein: CASSQLSSGRAGPEQFF.